The sequence of this T cell receptor beta chain was determined in a study of Graves' ophthalmopathy and Graves' hyperthyroidism. Across the whole study: The authors collected peripheral blood at initial diagnosis, before any treatment.

Clinical symptoms, serum thyroxine, TRAb, thyroid ultrasound and orbital computed tomography determined diagnosis. V was shortened by 5 bases and J by 0 bases, with 5 bases between the two germline ends. The CDR3 covers 13 residues. CDR1 and CDR2 from the germline V gene are MNHNS and SASEGT. The authors amplified TCR beta CDR3 regions, and they did so from RNA transcripts for repertoire sequencing. RT-PCR with HTBI primers came first, then second-round multiplex PCR. TCRdb redid the calling of the multiplex PCR reads with MiXCR, one entry per CDR3 protein. The data show approximately 160,000 distinct CDR3 sequences, less than 45% seen once. In this sample, this clonotype turned up once.

This TCR came from a woman between 40 and 50 years old with Graves' ophthalmopathy. The chain joins TRBV6-1 to TRBJ1-3; D not certain. Sequencing was carried out using peripheral blood. Written as DNA, the CDR3 is TGTGCCAGCAGTCGGCCCTCTGGAAACACCATATATTTT. Protein: CASSRPSGNTIYF.